One sample yielded the 17 T cell receptor beta chains listed below, sequenced in a study of T cells in Graves' hyperthyroidism and ophthalmopathy (dated by TCRdb to between 2017 and 2020). Receptor libraries were prepared by multiplex PCR. The sample was run on an Illumina HiSeq 2000. The TCR beta CDR3 regions were amplified from RNA transcripts. The TCR CDR3 was subjected to a first round of RT-PCR using the HTBI primer set and the Qiagen OneStep RT-PCR kit. TCRdb's own reprocessing of the public reads used fastp at Q25 and MiXCR and kept productive beta chains. Identical CDR3 protein sequences are pooled into one entry, listed with their most common genes and DNA. Within this sample are more than 300,000 distinct CDR3 sequences, with around a sixth of them counted one time only. Jointly, the top ten make up about 38% of the sample. Sequencing was done on a sample of blood. Receptors originate from a man younger than 35 with Graves' ophthalmopathy.

This clonotype was counted ten times or more. The V gene is TRBV5-1, the J gene TRBJ1-1; D perhaps matches TRBD1 (6 bases). Germline CDR1 is SGHRS and CDR2 is YFSETQ. Trimming removed 2 bases at V and 1 base at J, with 9 bases between. The CDR3 spans 14 residues. This CDR3 is CASSLTRGNTEAFF. CDR3 sequence (DNA): TGCGCCAGCAGCTTAACCAGGGGGAACACTGAAGCTTTCTTT. Complete variable domain (other parts from reference TRBV5-1 and TRBJ1-1): KAGVTQTPRYLIKTRGQQVTLSCSPISGHRSVSWYQQTPGQGLQFLFEYFSETQRNKGNFPGRFSGRQFSNSRSEMNVSTLELGDSALYLCASSLTRGNTEAFFGQGTRLTVV.

This clonotype was recorded a few times. The V gene is TRBV6-1, the J gene TRBJ1-1, with a possible D match to TRBD1 (5 bases). Germline CDR1 and CDR2: MNHNS and SASEGT. The V end lost 10 bases, the J end lost 2 bases, and 17 bases lay between the germline ends. This CDR3 comprises 14 residues. This chain's CDR3 is CATRQGLGNTEAFF. The CDR3 DNA reads as TGTGCCACCCGGCAGGGCCTGGGAAACACTGAAGCTTTCTTT.

The V call is TRBV28, the J call TRBJ2-7; TRBD1 matches 9 bases. V lost 5 bases to trimming and J lost 2 bases; unmatched junction nucleotides: 10. Germline V lookup: CDR1 MDHEN, CDR2 SYDVKM. The CDR3 extends over 16 amino acids. CDR3 residues: CASSRPGTGYAYEQYF. Here the CDR3 DNA reads TGTGCCAGCAGTCGCCCCGGGACAGGGTATGCCTACGAGCAGTACTTC.

This clonotype has ten or more counts. The chain has TRBV20-1 and TRBJ2-5, with TRBD2 as a possible D gene (6 bases). Trimming removed 3 bases from V and 5 bases from J, with 16 bases in between. The CDR3 is 14 amino acids. Germline loops: CDR1 DFQATT, CDR2 SNEGSKA (reference sequence). DNA of the CDR3: TGCAGTGCTAGCCGCGGGATGGTGGGGGAGACCCAGTACTTC. Translated, it gives CSASRGMVGETQYF.

This clonotype was counted at least ten times. This chain links TRBV20-1 with TRBJ1-1; tentative D call: TRBD1 (6 bases). The CDR3 spans 13 residues. The germline V and J ends were trimmed by 3 bases and 4 bases, with 12 bases remaining between them. CDR1 and CDR2 from the germline V gene are DFQATT and SNEGSKA (reference sequence). CDR3 sequence reads: CSARDRISTEAFF. CDR3 DNA: TGCAGTGCTAGGGACAGAATTAGCACTGAAGCTTTCTTT.

This clonotype has a handful of counts. The chain combines TRBV24-1 with TRBJ1-5; the match to TRBD1 covers 9 bases. The germline gives CDR1 KGHDR, CDR2 SFDVKD. The CDR3 runs 15 residues. Trimming cost V 7 bases and J 9 bases; bases outside gene matches: 12. CDR3 DNA: TGTGCCACCAGGGATGGAGGGGGACAGGGAGGGCCCCAGCATTTT. This sequence encodes CATRDGGGQGGPQHF.

This sequence joins TRBV11-2 and TRBJ2-5, with 8 bases matching TRBD1. The CDR3 is 12 amino acids. V gave up 4 bases and J gave up 14 bases; unmatched junction bases: 9. CDR1 is SGHAT and CDR2 is FQNNGV in the germline V gene. The CDR3: CASSSTGATIYF. The CDR3 nucleotides read TGTGCCAGCAGCTCGACAGGGGCCACAATATACTTC.

This rearrangement joins TRBV19 to TRBJ2-6; no reliable D call. Trimming stripped 0 bases from V and 0 bases from J, with 6 bases between. This CDR3 contains 16 residues. In germline, CDR1 is LNHDA, CDR2 SQIVND (reference sequence). The CDR3 DNA is TGTGCCAGTAGTATAGATCACGGCTCTGGGGCCAACGTCCTGACTTTC. Protein product: CASSIDHGSGANVLTF.

This clonotype appeared many times. The genes are TRBV6-1 and TRBJ1-6, with a possible D match to TRBD1 (5 bases). The germline V gene has CDR1 MNHNS and CDR2 SASEGT. The CDR3 is made up of 15 amino acids. V was trimmed by 4 bases and J by 2 bases, leaving 9 bases between them. The CDR3 DNA reads TGTGCCAGCAGTGTTGGGGCCACCTATAATTCACCCCTCCACTTT. Its protein product is CASSVGATYNSPLHF.

This clonotype was observed at least ten times. V gene TRBV20-1 combines with J gene TRBJ2-5; 8 bases fit TRBD2. Germline V CDR1 and CDR2: DFQATT, SNEGSKA (reference sequence). V lost 2 bases, J lost 1 base, and 3 bases stayed unmatched. CDR3 size: 14 residues. The CDR3 nucleotides read TGCAGTGCTAGACAAACTAGCGGCCAAGAGACCCAGTACTTC. Amino acids: CSARQTSGQETQYF.

The sample holds many counts of this clonotype. The rearrangement links TRBV28 to TRBJ2-7, with TRBD1 matching over 9 bases. The CDR3 runs 16 residues. With V trimmed by 6 bases and J by 2 bases, 11 bases remained unmatched. Germline V gene sequence: CDR1 MDHEN, CDR2 SYDVKM. The CDR3: CASSPPPGQGPYEQYF. The CDR3 DNA follows: TGTGCCAGCAGCCCCCCACCGGGACAGGGTCCCTACGAGCAGTACTTC.

This clonotype has ten or more counts. V gene TRBV5-1 combines with J gene TRBJ2-2; TRBD1 matches 11 bases. The ends lost 4 bases at V and 3 bases at J; junction bases unmatched: 5. The CDR3 is 16 amino acids. CDR1 is SGHRS and CDR2 is YFSETQ in the germline V gene. The CDR3 coding sequence is TGCGCCAGCAGCCGAGGACAGGGGGCGGACACCGGGGAGCTGTTTTTT. Protein product: CASSRGQGADTGELFF.

There are many counts of this clonotype. The V call is TRBV6-5, the J call TRBJ2-2; 9 bases line up with TRBD2. J lost 5 bases, V lost 2 bases, and 9 bases had no gene match. The CDR3 covers 17 residues. Germline CDR1 is MNHEY and CDR2 is SVGAGI. CDR3 DNA sequence: TGTGCCAGCAGTTACCTGCGGGGGGGAGGGGGGACCGGGGAGCTGTTTTTT. Amino acids: CASSYLRGGGGTGELFF.

The chain has TRBV24-1 and TRBJ2-5; either TRBD1 or TRBD2 may fit D (7 bases each). Germline CDR1 and CDR2: KGHDR and SFDVKD. The V gene lost 4 bases and the J gene lost 2 bases, with 13 bases spanning the gap. This CDR3 has 15 residues. As DNA, the CDR3 is TGTGCCACCAGTGACGGGGGGACAGATCAAGAGACCCAGTACTTC. Translating gives CATSDGGTDQETQYF.

This clonotype occurred many times. The V and J genes are TRBV5-8 and TRBJ2-3, with 7 bases identical to TRBD2. Germline loops: CDR1 SGHTS, CDR2 YDEGEE. V shed 2 bases, J shed 2 bases, and the junction held 5 bases outside the gene matches. The CDR3 spans 15 residues. The CDR3 protein is CASSFGGGDTDTQYF. CDR3 sequence (DNA): TGTGCCAGCAGCTTTGGGGGGGGGGACACAGATACGCAGTATTTT.

This clonotype was observed a handful of times. The chain is built from TRBV7-9 and TRBJ2-1, with TRBD1 identical over 9 bases. Germline CDR1 is SEHNR and CDR2 is FQNEAQ (reference sequence). The CDR3 totals 15 residues. V lost 5 bases, J lost 8 bases, and 10 bases stayed unmatched. The CDR3 DNA reads as TGTGCCAGCAGCGAGACCGGGACAGGGTTCGATGAGCAGTTCTTC. Translating gives CASSETGTGFDEQFF.

This clonotype has a count of ten or more. The chain uses TRBV7-3 and TRBJ2-1; 7 bases fit TRBD2. CDR3 length equals 17 residues. The germline gives CDR1 SGHTA, CDR2 FQGTGA. Losses at the gene ends were 1 base for V and 1 base for J; bases not matched to a gene: 7. CDR3 in DNA: TGTGCCAGCAGCTTAAGCTCGCGGGGGTTTTCCTACAATGAGCAGTTCTTC. Translating gives CASSLSSRGFSYNEQFF.